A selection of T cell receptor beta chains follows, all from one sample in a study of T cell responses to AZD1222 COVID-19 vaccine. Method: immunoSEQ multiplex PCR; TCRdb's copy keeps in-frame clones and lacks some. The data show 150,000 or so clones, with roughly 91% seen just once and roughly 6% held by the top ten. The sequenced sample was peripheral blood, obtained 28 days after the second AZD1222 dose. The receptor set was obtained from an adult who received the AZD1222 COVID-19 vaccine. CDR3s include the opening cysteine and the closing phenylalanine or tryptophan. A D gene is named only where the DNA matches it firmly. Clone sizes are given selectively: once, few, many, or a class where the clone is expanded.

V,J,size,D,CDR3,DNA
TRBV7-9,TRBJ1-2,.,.,CASSPSIGTAITF,TGTGCCAGCAGCCCCTCGATCGGGACGGCCATTACCTTC
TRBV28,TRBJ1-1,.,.,CATFLKNTEAFF,TGTGCCACCTTCCTGAAGAACACTGAAGCTTTCTTT
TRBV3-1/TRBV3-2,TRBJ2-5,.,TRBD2,CASSQITSGQETQYF,TGTGCCAGCAGCCAGATCACTAGCGGCCAAGAGACCCAGTACTTC
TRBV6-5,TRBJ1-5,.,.,CASRGRGSNQPQHF,TGTGCCAGCAGGGGGAGGGGTAGCAATCAGCCCCAGCATTTT
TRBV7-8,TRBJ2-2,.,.,CASSGGLNTGELFF,TGTGCCAGCTCGGGCGGACTGAACACCGGGGAGCTGTTTTTT
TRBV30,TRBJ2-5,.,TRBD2,CAWAGGWGLETQYF,TGTGCCTGGGCGGGGGGCTGGGGATTGGAGACCCAGTACTTC
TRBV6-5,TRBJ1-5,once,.,CASRRVGNQPQHF,TGTGCCAGCCGACGGGTGGGCAATCAGCCCCAGCATTTT
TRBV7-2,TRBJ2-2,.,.,CASSLGMRQGLTGELFF,TGTGCCAGCAGCTTGGGGATGAGGCAGGGTTTAACCGGGGAGCTGTTTTTT
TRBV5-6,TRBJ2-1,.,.,CASSLAMAIGGLEFF,TGTGCCAGCAGCTTGGCGATGGCGATTGGGGGCCTAGAGTTCTTC
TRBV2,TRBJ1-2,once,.,CASSERQGNYGYTF,TGTGCCAGCAGTGAACGGCAGGGGAACTATGGCTACACCTTC
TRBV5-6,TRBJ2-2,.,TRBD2,CASGLGENTGELFF,TGTGCCAGCGGACTAGGAGAGAACACCGGGGAGCTGTTTTTT
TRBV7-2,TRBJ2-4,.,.,CATAEGAWDIQYF,TGTGCCACCGCCGAGGGCGCTTGGGACATTCAGTACTTC
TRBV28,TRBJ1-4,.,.,CASSRTTSWLQNEKLFF,TGTGCCAGCAGTCGGACAACCAGCTGGCTCCAGAATGAAAAACTGTTTTTT
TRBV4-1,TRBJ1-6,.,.,CASREGGRNSPLHF,TGCGCCAGCAGGGAGGGGGGAAGGAATTCACCCCTCCACTTT
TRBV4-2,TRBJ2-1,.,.,CASSRREGEQFF,TGTGCCAGCAGCCGGCGCGAGGGTGAGCAGTTCTTC
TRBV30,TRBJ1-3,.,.,CAWTPTTRQVPGGNTIYF,TGTGCCTGGACGCCCACGACCAGACAGGTCCCGGGTGGAAACACCATATATTTT
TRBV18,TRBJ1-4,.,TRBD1,CASSPPGQPNEKLFF,TGTGCCAGCTCACCGCCGGGACAGCCGAATGAAAAACTGTTTTTT
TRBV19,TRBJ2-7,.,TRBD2,CASAVAGGSYEQYF,TGTGCCAGCGCGGTAGCGGGAGGATCCTACGAGCAGTACTTC
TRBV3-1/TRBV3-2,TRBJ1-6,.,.,CASSLSGQPLHF,TGTGCCAGCAGCCTATCCGGACAACCCCTCCACTTT
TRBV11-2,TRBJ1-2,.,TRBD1,CASSRDSHQNYGYTF,TGTGCCAGCAGCCGGGACAGTCACCAAAACTATGGCTACACCTTC
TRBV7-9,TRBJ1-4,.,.,CASSSSGTGEKLFF,TGTGCCAGCAGCTCCAGCGGGACCGGTGAAAAACTGTTTTTT
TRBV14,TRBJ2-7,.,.,CASSDGSGTASYEQYF,TGTGCCAGCAGCGACGGAAGCGGGACAGCCTCCTACGAGCAGTACTTC
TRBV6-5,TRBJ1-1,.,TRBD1,CASTRQGTNTEAFF,TGTGCCAGCACCAGACAGGGGACGAACACTGAAGCTTTCTTT
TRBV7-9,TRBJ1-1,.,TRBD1,CASSLGQSNTEAFF,TGTGCCAGCAGCCTGGGACAGTCGAACACTGAAGCTTTCTTT
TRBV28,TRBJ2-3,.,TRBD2,CASSSLGLAGITDTQYF,TGTGCCAGCAGTTCCCTGGGACTAGCGGGGATCACAGATACGCAGTATTTT
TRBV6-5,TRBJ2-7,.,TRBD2,CASSSRAGGPPEQYF,TGTGCCAGCAGTTCGAGAGCGGGGGGGCCACCCGAGCAGTACTTC
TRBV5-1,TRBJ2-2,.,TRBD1,CASSFRQGADTGELFF,TGCGCCAGCAGCTTCCGACAGGGGGCCGACACCGGGGAGCTGTTTTTT
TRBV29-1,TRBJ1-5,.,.,CSVGTGNQPQHF,TGCAGCGTTGGGACAGGCAATCAGCCCCAGCATTTT
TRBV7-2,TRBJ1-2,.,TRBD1,CASSLELAGGYGYTF,TGTGCCAGCAGCTTAGAACTGGCAGGGGGCTATGGCTACACCTTC
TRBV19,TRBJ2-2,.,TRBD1,CASTPRGQGYTGELFF,TGTGCCAGTACCCCCCGGGGACAGGGGTACACCGGGGAGCTGTTTTTT
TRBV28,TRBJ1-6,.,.,CASSGFGGLYSPLHF,TGTGCCAGCAGTGGGTTTGGGGGACTTTATTCACCCCTCCACTTT
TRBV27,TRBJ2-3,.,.,CASSLRDTQYF,TGTGCCAGCAGTTTGAGAGATACGCAGTATTTT
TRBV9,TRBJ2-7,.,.,CASSVASGNSYEQYF,TGTGCCAGCAGCGTAGCCTCGGGGAACTCCTACGAGCAGTACTTC
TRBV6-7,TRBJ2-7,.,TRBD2,CASSFHSWTSGTYEQYF,TGTGCCAGCAGTTTCCACTCTTGGACTAGCGGGACCTACGAGCAGTACTTC
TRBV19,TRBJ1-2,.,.,CASSIDPVYGYTF,TGTGCCAGTAGTATAGATCCCGTATATGGCTACACCTTC
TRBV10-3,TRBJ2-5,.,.,CATSLGIGVQETQYF,TGTGCCACCTCGCTGGGAATTGGGGTACAAGAGACCCAGTACTTC
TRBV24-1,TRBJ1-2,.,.,CATSDQVNYGYTF,TGTGCCACCAGTGATCAAGTTAACTATGGCTACACCTTC
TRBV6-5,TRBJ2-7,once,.,CASKPQGTYEQYF,TGTGCCAGCAAGCCACAGGGAACCTACGAGCAGTACTTC
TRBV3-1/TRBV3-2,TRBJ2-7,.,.,CASSQEGGQTYEQYF,TGTGCCAGCAGCCAAGAGGGAGGTCAGACCTACGAGCAGTACTTC
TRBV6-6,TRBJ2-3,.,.,CASSPRMGGVTRSDTQYF,TGTGCCAGCAGTCCCCGGATGGGCGGGGTGACACGCTCAGATACGCAGTATTTT
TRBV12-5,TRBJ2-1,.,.,CASGPNTGSEQFF,TGTGCTAGTGGTCCTAACACAGGGTCTGAGCAGTTCTTC
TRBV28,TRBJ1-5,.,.,CASSLRVSNQPQHF,TGTGCCAGCAGCCTCAGGGTAAGCAATCAGCCCCAGCATTTT
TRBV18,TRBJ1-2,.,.,CASSPSARETF,TGTGCCAGCTCACCTTCAGCGCGTGAGACCTTC
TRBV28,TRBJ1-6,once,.,CASSLAGGWSPLHF,TGTGCCAGCAGTTTGGCGGGTGGATGGTCACCCCTCCACTTT
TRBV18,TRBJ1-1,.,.,CASSPQNTEAFF,TGTGCCAGCTCACCCCAGAACACTGAAGCTTTCTTT
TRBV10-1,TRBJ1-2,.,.,CASSEGRGYGYTF,TGCGCCAGCAGTGAGGGGCGAGGCTATGGCTACACCTTC
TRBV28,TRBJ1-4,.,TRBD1,CASRPGRGLANEKLFF,TGTGCCAGCAGGCCTGGCAGGGGGCTAGCTAATGAAAAACTGTTTTTT
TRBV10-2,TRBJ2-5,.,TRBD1,CASTPTGGHTETQYF,TGCGCCAGCACACCGACAGGGGGACACACAGAGACCCAGTACTTC
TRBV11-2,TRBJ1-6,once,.,CASSLDPPGHNSPLHF,TGTGCCAGCAGCTTAGATCCCCCAGGGCATAATTCACCCCTCCACTTT
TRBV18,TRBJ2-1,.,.,CASSPGLSSYNEQFF,TGTGCCAGCTCACCAGGGCTGAGCTCCTACAATGAGCAGTTCTTC
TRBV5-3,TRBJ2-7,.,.,CARGQVGYEQYF,TGTGCCAGAGGTCAGGTTGGGTACGAGCAGTACTTC
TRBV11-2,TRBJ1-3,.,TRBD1,CASSPGTGENTIYF,TGTGCCAGCAGCCCCGGGACAGGGGAAAACACCATATATTTT
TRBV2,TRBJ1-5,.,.,CASDPGRGWSNQPQHF,TGTGCCAGCGACCCAGGTAGGGGCTGGAGCAATCAGCCCCAGCATTTT
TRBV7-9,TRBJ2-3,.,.,CASSLDPVKQYF,TGTGCCAGCAGCTTAGATCCAGTAAAGCAGTATTTT
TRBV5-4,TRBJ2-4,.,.,CASSPGGQGSYIQYF,TGTGCCAGCAGCCCCGGGGGGCAGGGTTCGTACATTCAGTACTTC